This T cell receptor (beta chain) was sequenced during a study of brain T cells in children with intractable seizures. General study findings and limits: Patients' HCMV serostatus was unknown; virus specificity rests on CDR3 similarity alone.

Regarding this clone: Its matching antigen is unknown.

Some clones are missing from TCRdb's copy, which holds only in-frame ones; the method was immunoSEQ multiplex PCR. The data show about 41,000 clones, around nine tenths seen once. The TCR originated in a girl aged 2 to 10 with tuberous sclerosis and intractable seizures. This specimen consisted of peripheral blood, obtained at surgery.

The CDR3 coding sequence is TGTGCCAGCAGTTTAGCCATAGTGGTCGAGCAGTACTTC. Its protein is CASSLAIVVEQYF. The gene calls are TRBV12-3 or TRBV12-4 and TRBJ2-7; D remains ambiguous. CDR3 size: 13 residues. The V end lost 0 bases, the J end lost 6 bases, and 9 bases lay between the germline ends.